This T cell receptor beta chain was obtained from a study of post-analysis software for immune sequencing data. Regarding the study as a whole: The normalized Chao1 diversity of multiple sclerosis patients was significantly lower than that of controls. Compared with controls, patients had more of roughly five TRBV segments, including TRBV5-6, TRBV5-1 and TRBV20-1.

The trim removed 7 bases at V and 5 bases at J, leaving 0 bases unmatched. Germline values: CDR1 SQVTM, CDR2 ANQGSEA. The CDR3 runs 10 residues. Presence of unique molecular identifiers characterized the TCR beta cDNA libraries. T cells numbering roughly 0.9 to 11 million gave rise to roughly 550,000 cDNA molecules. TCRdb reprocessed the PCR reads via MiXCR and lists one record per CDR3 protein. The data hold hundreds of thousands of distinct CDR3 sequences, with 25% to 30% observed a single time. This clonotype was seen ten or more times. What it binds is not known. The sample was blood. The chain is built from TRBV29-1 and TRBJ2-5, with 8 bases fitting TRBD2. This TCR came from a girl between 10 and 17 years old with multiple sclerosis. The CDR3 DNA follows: TGCAGCGGCGGGAGGGAGACCCAGTACTTC. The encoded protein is CSGGRETQYF.